Sequencing of this T cell receptor (beta chain) was carried out in a study of beta chain features in type 1 diabetes. The whole isolated RNA underwent reverse transcription, so sequencing captured expressed TCRB transcripts. The table came from immunoSEQ multiplex PCR; TCRdb's copy has only in-frame clones and leaves some out. The table shows 300,000 to 450,000 clones, with roughly 21% occurring only once. The sample holds a few counts of this clone. The CDR3 totals 11 residues. Per the germline V gene, CDR1 is DFQATT and CDR2 is SNEGSKA (reference sequence). V lost 3 bases to trimming and J lost 7 bases, with 9 bases between them.

Source material: naive CD4+ T cells from blood. The source of this sequence is a woman younger than 35 in good health. The V gene is TRBV20-1, the J gene TRBJ1-2; no clear D gene. The DNA of the CDR3 is TGCAGTGCTAGGCTACTCGCTGGCTACACCTTC. Amino acid sequence: CSARLLAGYTF.